Below, 7 T cell receptor beta chains from the same sample are listed, as sequenced in a study of cytomegalovirus exposure and HLA in healthy donors. With 60 Vbeta and 13 Jbeta primers, the PCR was carried out. The assay was immunoSEQ multiplex PCR, and TCRdb's table has in-frame clones only and misses some. The table has approximately 150,000 clones, around 80% seen once. Sequencing was carried out using PBMCs. The origin of the receptors is a young woman in good health and CMV-seropositive.

In its sample, this clone was seen a few times. The J gene is TRBJ2-1, the V gene TRBV7-8; the match to TRBD2 covers 9 bases. This CDR3 comprises 15 residues. Losses at the gene ends were 4 bases for V and 6 bases for J; bases not matched to a gene: 7. Germline-derived CDR1 and CDR2 are SGHVS and FQNEAQ. CDR3 protein: CASSSQLAGLNEQFF. The CDR3 DNA reads TGTGCCAGCAGCTCGCAACTAGCGGGCCTCAATGAGCAGTTCTTC.

The chain uses TRBV6-1 and TRBJ2-2; 9 positions match TRBD1. Looked up from germline, CDR1 is MNHNS and CDR2 is SASEGT. After removal of 2 bases from V and 4 bases from J, the junction contained 2 bases not matched to a gene. The CDR3 is 15 amino acids. CDR3 amino acids: CASSENRGLTGELFF. CDR3 in DNA: TGTGCCAGCAGTGAAAACAGGGGGCTCACCGGGGAGCTGTTTTTT.

The chain has TRBV9 and TRBJ2-7, with a possible D match to TRBD1 (6 bases). V was shortened by 0 bases and J by 3 bases, with 13 bases between the two germline ends. CDR3 length equals 15 residues. Per germline, CDR1 SGDLS and CDR2 YYNGEE. The CDR3 is CASSVAGGRGYEQYF. CDR3 DNA: TGTGCCAGCAGCGTAGCTGGGGGCAGGGGCTACGAGCAGTACTTC.

The chain links TRBV27 to TRBJ2-3; 8 bases fit TRBD1. Trimming took 6 bases from V and 1 from J; bases not matched to a gene: 15. CDR1 MNHEY and CDR2 SMNVEV come from the germline V gene (reference sequence). The CDR3 covers 18 residues. CDR3 sequence (DNA): TGTGCCAGCAGCCCCAACTTCCCCAGGGGGCATGGCACAGATACGCAGTATTTT. Translating it yields CASSPNFPRGHGTDTQYF.

This clone came up once. The V call is TRBV11-3, the J call TRBJ2-4; D is perhaps TRBD2 (6 bases). V lost 4 bases, J lost 6 bases, and 16 bases lay in between. Germline values: CDR1 SGHNT, CDR2 YENEEA. This CDR3 contains 15 residues. CDR3 DNA: TGTGCCAGCAGCTCCTGGGGGGAGCTGGGAAACATTCAGTACTTC. Translation: CASSSWGELGNIQYF.

The gene calls are TRBV19 and TRBJ1-5; D possibly corresponds to TRBD1 (5 bases). The germline V gene encodes CDR1 LNHDA and CDR2 SQIVND (reference sequence). The germline V and J ends were trimmed by 7 bases and 2 bases, with 21 bases remaining between them. The CDR3 spans 17 residues. In nucleotides, the CDR3 is TGTGCCAGTACTGCAGGGCCTGCCGTAGGGGGCAATCAGCCCCAGCATTTT. This sequence encodes CASTAGPAVGGNQPQHF.

This clone was recorded only once. The CDR3 sequence: CAWSEVHRGSAEAFF. DNA for the CDR3: TGTGCCTGGAGCGAGGTACACCGGGGGTCGGCTGAAGCTTTCTTT. This sequence joins TRBV30 and TRBJ1-1, with a weak D call TRBD1 (5 bases). Germline V lookup: CDR1 GTSNPN, CDR2 SVGIG (reference sequence). The V and J ends lost 3 bases and 6 bases respectively, with 20 bases between them. The CDR3 covers 15 residues.